This paragraph reports one T cell receptor (beta chain). Its antigen is currently unknown. The junction differs from germline at one of its ends, possibly a read error. The record originates from a study of breast tumors, draining lymph nodes, adjacent tissues. Study results and limitations: Compared with lymph nodes, tumors were less diverse; compared with nontumor tissue, more. Tumor T cell lymph node origin was a supported hypothesis, not proven. Most tumor T cells seemingly derive from lymph node, then expand in tumor. Luminal-like breast cancer showed significantly greater tumor-nontumor repertoire similarity than basal-like breast cancer did.

TCRdb reprocessed the multiplex PCR reads via MiXCR and lists one record per CDR3 protein. This table has about 47,000 distinct CDR3 sequences, more than 20% appearing once. Material for sequencing was breast tumor tissue. This TCR derives from a female donor with breast cancer. Some clones in this sample may be carry-over from other donors' samples.

The CDR3 region has the DNA TGTGCCAGCAGTTACTCCCGACAGGGTACGGGAAACACCATGTATTTT. Translated, it gives CASSYSRQGTGNTMYF. The genes are TRBV6-5 and TRBJ1-3; 7 positions match TRBD1. The CDR3 spans 16 residues. The germline V gene encodes CDR1 MNHEY and CDR2 SVGAGI.